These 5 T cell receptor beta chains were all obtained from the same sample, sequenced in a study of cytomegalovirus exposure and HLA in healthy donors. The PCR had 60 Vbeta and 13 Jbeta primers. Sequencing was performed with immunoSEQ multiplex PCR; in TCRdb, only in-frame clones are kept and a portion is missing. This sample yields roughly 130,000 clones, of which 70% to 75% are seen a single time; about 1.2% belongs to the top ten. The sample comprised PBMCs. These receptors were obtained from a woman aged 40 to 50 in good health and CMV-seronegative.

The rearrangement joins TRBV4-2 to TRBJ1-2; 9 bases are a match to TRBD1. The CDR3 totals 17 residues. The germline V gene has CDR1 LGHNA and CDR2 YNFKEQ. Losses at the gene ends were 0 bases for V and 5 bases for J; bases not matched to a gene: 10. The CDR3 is CASSQETGGAEGYGYTF. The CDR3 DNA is TGTGCCAGCAGCCAAGAAACAGGGGGCGCAGAGGGTTATGGCTACACCTTC.

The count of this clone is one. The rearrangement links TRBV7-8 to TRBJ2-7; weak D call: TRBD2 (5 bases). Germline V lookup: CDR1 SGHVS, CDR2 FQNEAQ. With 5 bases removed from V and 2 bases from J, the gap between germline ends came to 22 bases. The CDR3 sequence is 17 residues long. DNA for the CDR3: TGTGCCAGCAGCCGCCAGGTTGTCGGGATTCGAGCCTACGAGCAGTACGTC. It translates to CASSRQVVGIRAYEQYV.

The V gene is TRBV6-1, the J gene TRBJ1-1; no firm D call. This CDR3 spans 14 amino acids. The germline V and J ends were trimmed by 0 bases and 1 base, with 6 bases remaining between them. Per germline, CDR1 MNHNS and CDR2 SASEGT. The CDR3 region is CASSEALWNTEAFF. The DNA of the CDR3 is TGTGCCAGCAGTGAAGCCCTGTGGAACACTGAAGCTTTCTTT.

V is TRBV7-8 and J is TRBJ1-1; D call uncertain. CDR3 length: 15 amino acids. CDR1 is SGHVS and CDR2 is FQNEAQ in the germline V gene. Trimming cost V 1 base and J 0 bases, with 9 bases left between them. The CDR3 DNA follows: TGTGCCAGCAGCTTAGAACTGGGAGTGAACACTGAAGCTTTCTTT. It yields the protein CASSLELGVNTEAFF.

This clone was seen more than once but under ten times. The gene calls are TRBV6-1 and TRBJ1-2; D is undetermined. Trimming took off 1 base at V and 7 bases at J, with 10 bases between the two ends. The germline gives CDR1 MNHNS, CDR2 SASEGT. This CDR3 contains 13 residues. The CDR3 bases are TGTGCCAGCAGTGAAGGTTCAGCGGCTGGCTACACCTTC. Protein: CASSEGSAAGYTF.